This T cell receptor (beta chain) was obtained from a study of control samples from healthy donors and cancer patients. The method was immunoSEQ multiplex PCR; TCRdb's version includes in-frame clones alone and lacks a portion of them. The sample carries more than 100,000 clones, under 90% recorded once. The CDR3 is made up of 14 amino acids. From germline, CDR1 is LGHNA and CDR2 YNFKEQ. V was pared by 0 bases and J by 1 base, with 7 bases between. Sequencing input: PBMCs. This chain uses TRBV4-2 with TRBJ2-7; D gene ambiguous. The sequence derives from a man aged 50-60 years with head and neck cancer. The CDR3 is CASSQDYASYEQYF. Written as DNA, the CDR3 is TGTGCCAGCAGCCAAGATTACGCTTCCTACGAGCAGTACTTC.